This T cell receptor (beta chain) was retrieved from a study of cytomegalovirus exposure and HLA in healthy donors (dated by TCRdb to the late 2010s). In terms of the full investigation: An earlier analysis of approximately 600 of the donors reported approximately 300 Gb of sequence data and some 120 million unique TCR beta sequences from roughly 200 million T cells. The study combined high-throughput TCR immunosequencing, statistical association of individual TCRs with disease status, and machine learning to predict cytomegalovirus infection status. Across some 400 genotyped donors of the cohort, an average of roughly 250,000 unique TCR beta nucleotide sequences per donor were sequenced, and around 20% of those sequences were non-productive. Roughly five DR-DQ haplotypes were treated as single units for association and clustering because of strong linkage in the cohort. Among the roughly 400 genotyped donors, approximately 77% belonged to the genetic ancestry cluster associated with self-reported Caucasian donors. The study aimed to test whether cataloging public T cell receptors could reveal signatures of past pathogen exposure. The T cell repertoires of several hundred subjects were profiled by immunosequencing and related to cytomegalovirus serostatus. All discovery cohort repertoires had been generated using a single sequencing platform. HLA typing covered class I and class II loci at four-digit resolution. Alongside the repertoire data, information on donor age, sex, ethnicity and CMV serostatus was compiled. Rather than drawing on any new phenotypic data, the later analysis identified candidate immune exposures from TCR beta sequences and the way those sequences occurred across donors. An early release that covered around 590 HLA-typed donors contained approximately 320 gigabases of sequencing data and around 80 million unique TCR sequences. A separate validation cohort of approximately 120 different subjects was used in addition to the approximately 640-subject first cohort. To decide whether each TCR beta V gene segment behaved as functional or pseudogenic, an earlier analysis of some 600 of the donors relied on high-throughput TCR beta sequencing. In a later genetic analysis, genome-wide SNP genotypes for about 55% of the roughly 670 donors were used, and that subset was treated as a discovery cohort. A later analysis re-examined previously published TCR beta repertoires from more than 650 donors and added high-resolution HLA genotyping to investigate patterns of TCR occurrence. Typing coverage differed by locus: A, B, C, DRB1 and DQB1 were typed in about 620-640 donors, DQA1 in 522, DPA1 in some 600, and DPB1 in 450 to 490.

Preparation of the library involved the immunoSEQ multiplex PCR assay. For the multiplex PCR, a mixture combining 60 forward primers for TCR Vbeta segments and 13 reverse primers for TCR Jbeta segments was used. A multiplex PCR assay on genomic DNA amplified the CDR3 region of rearranged TCR beta genes. On the Illumina HiSeq System, the amplified TCR beta libraries were sequenced as 87-base-pair reads. Concerning the study's data processing: A later analysis tallied 80 million to 95 million unique TCR beta chains across the 660 or so repertoires, and roughly 11 million of those chains were shared by two or more donors. A nearest-neighbor algorithm error-corrected the raw reads and collapsed the reads into unique sequences, merging closely related sequences to remove PCR and sequencing errors. Alignment of CDR3 sequences to IMGT reference sequences was used to assign V, D and J gene segments. For a sequence to be retained, a match of at least six nucleotides was required to both a V gene segment and a J gene segment. A rearrangement counted as productive if the CDR3 had no stop codons and remained in frame with V and J, and every other rearrangement counted as non-productive. Following IMGT convention, CDR3 was defined as the stretch from the second conserved V-encoded cysteine to the conserved J-encoded phenylalanine. The earlier analysis of a few hundred of the donors excluded sequences that lacked an unambiguous match to a single V gene segment. An earlier analysis of fewer than 750 of the donors classified V segments as functional when productive rearrangements were above 56.7% and as segregating when the standard deviation between donors was above 5%. A statistical classification framework was built to diagnose cytomegalovirus status from the catalog of TCR beta chain sequences. In a later analysis, TCR nucleotide sequences were compared against IMGT/GENE-DB human TR gene sequences so that V and J genes could be assigned. The TCRdist pipeline was used in a later analysis to assign CDR3 sequences and most-parsimonious VDJ recombination scenarios. In a later analysis, each TCR beta chain was defined by its CDR3 amino acid sequence together with its V-gene family, and reads lacking a unique V-gene family were excluded. As a way to deal with suspected cross-contamination and a sequencing artifact, a later analysis dropped nearly 600 nucleotide sequences that were highly shared and had low generation probability. In a later analysis, a clonal expansion index for each public chain was calculated from normalized within-repertoire ranks of inferred template counts. A later analysis computed generation probabilities with a VDJ recombination model fitted to out-of-frame rearrangements, and checked the results against IGoR. A later analysis scored TCR-TCR, TCR-HLA and TCR-CMV co-occurrence with hypergeometric tests, applying a repertoire-size bias correction to TCR pairs. False discovery rates were estimated in a later analysis by permuting HLA or CMV assignments 20 times. In a later analysis, co-occurring TCRs were grouped using DBSCAN, with TCRdist sequence similarity added in when clustering inside HLA-allele-positive subsets. Co-occurrence clustering excluded repertoires with fewer than 30,000 or more than 120,000 public chains, plus five with anomalous nucleotide sharing. TCRdb retrieved this table from immuneACCESS and kept in-frame rearrangements only. Not all clones are present; in checked studies, unresolved V genes account for under half, and no reason is known for the remainder. That table furnishes V, J and clone size, whereas the DNA furnished D and trimming. The sample table shows 150,000 to 200,000 clones, and roughly 83% are seen once. The ten largest clones take up around 1.4% of the sample.

The CDR3 measures 14 amino acids from cysteine to phenylalanine. The retained sequence is limited to the CDR3, 42 bases, with the frame set at the first base. V gives up 4 bases and J gives up 5 bases, and the segment between their germline ends measures 17 bases. Taken from the germline V gene (reference sequence), the CDR1 and CDR2 loops are GTSNPN and SVGIG. Beyond this particular receptor, the publication reports: CMV serostatus was the only immune exposure information available for the cohort. A few of the identified cytomegalovirus-associated TCR beta chains were confirmed in vitro to be specific for cytomegalovirus antigens. Several of the top co-occurrence clusters appeared to be linked to parvovirus B19, influenza, CMV and Epstein-Barr virus, according to a later analysis. Because counts were too low, more than 15 rarely observed V segments, including chromosome 9 orphons, were left out of the earlier analysis of 587 of the donors. In a later genetic analysis, fewer N-insertions in productive TCRs were reported among donors in an Asian-associated ancestry cluster than the roughly 700-donor mean. V-gene and J-gene trimming of TCR beta chains was associated with a missense DCLRE1C variant in a later genetic analysis, and the association was replicated in an independent cohort. In a later analysis, HLA-associated TCR beta chains were found to be more clonally expanded and to have lower generation probabilities than equally common non-associated chains. In a later analysis, the rate of TCR association differed among HLA loci, with DRB1 alleles having the most associated TCRs and HLA-C alleles having the fewest. Most CMV-associated TCR beta chains appeared to be HLA-restricted in a later analysis, and the HLA associations seemed to be driven largely by CMV exposure. According to the authors, the approach could potentially be generalized to other disease states and immunological phenotypes. Sequencing depth was assumed to be roughly uniform across donors in the presence/absence analyses, though that assumption may not hold. Only TCR beta chains were sequenced in this cohort, and the absence of alpha or paired-chain data limited detectable features. When HLA alleles, especially DR and DQ, strongly co-occurred, attributing TCR associations to individual alleles was difficult. In the study, approximately 150 TCR beta chains were listed as associated with cytomegalovirus. Linkage disequilibrium might explain the correlated functional status among segregating V segments, but an unknown experimental factor could not be excluded. In an earlier analysis of some 500 of the donors, most TCR beta V segments were observed in productive rearrangements about 90% or about 30% of the time, broadly matching IMGT annotations. Some IMGT-functional V segments, including TRBV6-2 and TRBV6-3, could not be told apart with the 87-base-pair reads, so those segments were excluded. Specific HLA alleles were associated with around 18,000 TCR beta sequences at a false discovery rate of 0.05 in a later analysis. A further reported finding was that TCR beta sequences accurately predicted the HLA-A and HLA-B alleles for most subjects in the first cohort. Because HLA typing was missing for some donors at each locus, association tests included only the typed subset. The classifier was reported to diagnose cytomegalovirus status with high specificity and sensitivity in both the original cohort and the validation cohort. Most TCR sequences were seen in very few donors, while some public TCRs were found in many individuals. A cluster of highly shared sequence variants was judged likely to represent a technical artifact of the sequencing pipeline.

The cohort was made up of approximately 670 healthy bone marrow donors. At the time of sampling, every cohort member was nominally healthy, though immune exposures that went unrecorded were likely present. The donor was CMV seronegative and was included in the group of a few hundred seronegative cohort members. Every donor gave a peripheral blood sample, and the peripheral blood mononuclear cells from that sample were used for TCR beta sequencing. Genomic DNA extraction from the blood cell samples was performed with the Qiagen DNeasy Blood Extraction Kit. Concerning this clone itself: The target of this receptor is not known. No base quality values were provided; no much bigger clone lies one nucleotide off.

The receptor's source is a woman aged 18-35 years in good health and CMV-seronegative. Sequenced sample: PBMCs. The rearrangement joined TRBV30 to TRBJ2-5; the D gene remains uncertain. The sequence in DNA is TGTGCCTGGATGGGTAGTGGGCTGAAGGAGACCCAGTACTTC. The encoded protein is CAWMGSGLKETQYF.